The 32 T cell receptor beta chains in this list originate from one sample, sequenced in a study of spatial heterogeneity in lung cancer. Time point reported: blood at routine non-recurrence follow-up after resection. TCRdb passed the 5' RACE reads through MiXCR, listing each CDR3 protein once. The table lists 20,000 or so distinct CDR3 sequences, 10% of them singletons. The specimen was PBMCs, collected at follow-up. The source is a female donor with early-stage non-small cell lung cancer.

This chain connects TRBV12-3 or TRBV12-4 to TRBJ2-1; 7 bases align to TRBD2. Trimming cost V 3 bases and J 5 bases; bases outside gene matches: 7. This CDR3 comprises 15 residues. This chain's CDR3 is CASSFELAANNEQFF. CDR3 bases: TGTGCCAGCAGTTTCGAGCTAGCGGCGAACAATGAGCAGTTCTTC.

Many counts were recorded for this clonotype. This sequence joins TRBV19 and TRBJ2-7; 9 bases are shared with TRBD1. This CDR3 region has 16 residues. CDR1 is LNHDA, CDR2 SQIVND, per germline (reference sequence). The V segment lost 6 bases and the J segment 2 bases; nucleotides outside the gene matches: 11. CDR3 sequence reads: CASSTIDRGATYEQYF. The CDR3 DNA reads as TGTGCCAGTAGCACGATTGACAGGGGGGCAACCTACGAGCAGTACTTC.

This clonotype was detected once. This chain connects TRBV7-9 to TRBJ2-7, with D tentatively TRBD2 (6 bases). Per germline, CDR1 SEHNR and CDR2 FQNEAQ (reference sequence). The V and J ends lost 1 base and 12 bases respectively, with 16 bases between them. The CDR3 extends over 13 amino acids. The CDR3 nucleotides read TGTGCCAGCAGCTTAGATCGGGCGGAGGGGCGGTACTTC. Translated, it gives CASSLDRAEGRYF.

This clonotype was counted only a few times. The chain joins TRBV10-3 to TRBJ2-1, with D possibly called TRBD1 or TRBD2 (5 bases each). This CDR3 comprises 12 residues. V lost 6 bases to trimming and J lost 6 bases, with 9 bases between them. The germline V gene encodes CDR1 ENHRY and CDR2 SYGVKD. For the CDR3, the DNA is TGTGCCATCAGGCTTGGGGGCAATGAGCAGTTCTTC. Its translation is CAIRLGGNEQFF.

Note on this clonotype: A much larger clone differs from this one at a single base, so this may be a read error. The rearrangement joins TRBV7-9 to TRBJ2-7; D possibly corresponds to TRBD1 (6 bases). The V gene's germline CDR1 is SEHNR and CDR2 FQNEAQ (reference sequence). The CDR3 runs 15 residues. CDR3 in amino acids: CASSLVYRVPYEQSF. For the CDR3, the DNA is TGTGCCAGCAGCTTAGTGTACAGGGTTCCCTACGAGCAGTCCTTC.

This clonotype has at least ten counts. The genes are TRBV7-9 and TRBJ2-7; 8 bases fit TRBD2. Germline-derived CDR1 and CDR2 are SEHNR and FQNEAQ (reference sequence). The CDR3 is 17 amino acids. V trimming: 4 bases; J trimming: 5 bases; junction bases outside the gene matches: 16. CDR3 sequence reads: CASSSDGLAGNRDEQYF. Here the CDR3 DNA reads TGTGCCAGCAGCTCGGACGGTCTAGCGGGTAACCGGGACGAGCAGTACTTC.

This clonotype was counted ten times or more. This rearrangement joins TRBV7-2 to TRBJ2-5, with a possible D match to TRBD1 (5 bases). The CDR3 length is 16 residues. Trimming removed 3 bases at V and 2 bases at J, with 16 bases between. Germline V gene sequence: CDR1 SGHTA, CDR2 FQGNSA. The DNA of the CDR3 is TGTGCCAGCAGCTTCGAAACAGGTTATAGACAAGAGACCCAGTACTTC. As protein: CASSFETGYRQETQYF.

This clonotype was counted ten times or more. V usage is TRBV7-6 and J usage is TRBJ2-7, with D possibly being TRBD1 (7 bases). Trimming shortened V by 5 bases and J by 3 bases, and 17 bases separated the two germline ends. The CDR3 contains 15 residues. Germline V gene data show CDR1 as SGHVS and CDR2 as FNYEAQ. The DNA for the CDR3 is TGTGCCAGCAGCCGCATTCAGGGGGGCCACTACGAGCAGTACTTC. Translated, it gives CASSRIQGGHYEQYF.

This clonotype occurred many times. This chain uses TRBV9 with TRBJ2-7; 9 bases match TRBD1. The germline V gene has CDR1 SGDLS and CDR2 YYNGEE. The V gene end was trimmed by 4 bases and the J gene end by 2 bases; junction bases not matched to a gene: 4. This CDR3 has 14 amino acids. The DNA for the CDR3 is TGTGCCAGCAGCCCCCGGGACAGGGCCTACGAGCAGTACTTC. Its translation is CASSPRDRAYEQYF. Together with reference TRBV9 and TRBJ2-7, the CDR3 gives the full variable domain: DSGVTQTPKHLITATGQRVTLRCSPRSGDLSVYWYQQSLDQGLQFLIQYYNGEERAKGNILERFSAQQFPDLHSELNLSSLELGDSALYFCASSPRDRAYEQYFGPGTRLTVT.

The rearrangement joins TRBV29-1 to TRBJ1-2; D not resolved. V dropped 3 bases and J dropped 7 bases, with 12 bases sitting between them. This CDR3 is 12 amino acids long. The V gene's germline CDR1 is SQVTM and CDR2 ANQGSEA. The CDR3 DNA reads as TGCAGCGTTGAGGGGTCTCACGGTGGCTACACCTTC. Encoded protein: CSVEGSHGGYTF. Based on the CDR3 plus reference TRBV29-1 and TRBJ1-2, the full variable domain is SAVISQKPSRDICQRGTSLTIQCQVDSQVTMMFWYRQQPGQSLTLIATANQGSEATYESGFVIDKFPISRPNLTFSTLTVSNMSPEDSSIYLCSVEGSHGGYTFGSGTRLTVV.

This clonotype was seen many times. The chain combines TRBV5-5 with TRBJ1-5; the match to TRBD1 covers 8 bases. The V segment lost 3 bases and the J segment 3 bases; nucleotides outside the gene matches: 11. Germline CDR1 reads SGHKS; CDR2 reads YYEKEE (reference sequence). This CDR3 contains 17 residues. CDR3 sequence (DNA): TGTGCCAGCAGCTCCTCGGACAGGGCCTTGGACAATCAGCCCCAGCATTTT. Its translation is CASSSSDRALDNQPQHF.

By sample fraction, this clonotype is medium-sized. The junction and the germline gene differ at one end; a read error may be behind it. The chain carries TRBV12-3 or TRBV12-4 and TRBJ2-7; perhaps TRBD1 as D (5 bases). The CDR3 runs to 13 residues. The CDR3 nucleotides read TGTGCCAGCAGTCCCACCCCTTCTCACCCAGGGTTCTTC. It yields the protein CASSPTPSHPGFF.

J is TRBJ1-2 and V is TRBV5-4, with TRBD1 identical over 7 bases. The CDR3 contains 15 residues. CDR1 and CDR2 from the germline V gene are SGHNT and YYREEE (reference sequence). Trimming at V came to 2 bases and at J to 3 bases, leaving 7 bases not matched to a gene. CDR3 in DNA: TGTGCCAGCAGCTTAGAGGGGGCTCTAGACTATGGCTACACCTTC. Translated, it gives CASSLEGALDYGYTF. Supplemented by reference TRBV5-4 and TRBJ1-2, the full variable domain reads ETGVTQSPTHLIKTRGQQVTLRCSSQSGHNTVSWYQQALGQGPQFIFQYYREEENGRGNFPPRFSGLQFPNYSSELNVNALELDDSALYLCASSLEGALDYGYTFGSGTRLTVV.

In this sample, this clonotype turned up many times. The CDR3 nucleotides are TGTGCCAGCAGCTTGTGGGACAGGGGGCGAGGCTACACCTTC. Protein sequence: CASSLWDRGRGYTF. The V call is TRBV12-1, the J call TRBJ1-2; whether TRBD1, the table's D call, matches the DNA was not checked. TRBV12-1 has pseudogene status. CDR3 length: 14 residues.

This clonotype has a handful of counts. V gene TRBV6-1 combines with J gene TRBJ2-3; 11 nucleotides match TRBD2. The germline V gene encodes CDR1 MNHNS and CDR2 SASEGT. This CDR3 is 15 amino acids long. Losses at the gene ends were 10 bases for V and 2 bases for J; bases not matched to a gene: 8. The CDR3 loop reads CATTSSGRPTDTQYF. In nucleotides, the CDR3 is TGTGCCACAACTTCTAGCGGGAGGCCCACAGATACGCAGTATTTT.

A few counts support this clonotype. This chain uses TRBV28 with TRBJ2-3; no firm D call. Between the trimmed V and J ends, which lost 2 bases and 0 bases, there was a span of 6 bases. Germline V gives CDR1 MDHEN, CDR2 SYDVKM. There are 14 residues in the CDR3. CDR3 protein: CASSLGSSTDTQYF. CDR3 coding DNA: TGTGCCAGCAGTTTAGGATCTAGCACAGATACGCAGTATTTT.

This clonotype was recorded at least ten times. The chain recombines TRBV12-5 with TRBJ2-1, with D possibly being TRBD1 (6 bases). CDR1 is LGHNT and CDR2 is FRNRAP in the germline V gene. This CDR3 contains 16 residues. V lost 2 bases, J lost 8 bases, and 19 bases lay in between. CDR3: CASGLNPRGGDYEQFF. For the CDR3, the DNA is TGTGCTAGTGGTTTGAACCCCAGGGGTGGCGACTATGAGCAGTTCTTC.

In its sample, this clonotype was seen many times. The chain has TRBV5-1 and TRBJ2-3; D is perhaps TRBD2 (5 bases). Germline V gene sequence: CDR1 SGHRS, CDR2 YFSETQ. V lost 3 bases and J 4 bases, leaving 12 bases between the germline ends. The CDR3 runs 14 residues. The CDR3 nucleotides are TGCGCCAGCAGCTCGACTATACTCCCAGATACGCAGTATTTT. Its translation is CASSSTILPDTQYF.

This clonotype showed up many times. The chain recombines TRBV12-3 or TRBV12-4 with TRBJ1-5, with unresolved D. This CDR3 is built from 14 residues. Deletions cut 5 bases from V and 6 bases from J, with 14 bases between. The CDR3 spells CASSERTPSQPQHF. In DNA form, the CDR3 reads TGTGCCAGCAGTGAGCGGACTCCGAGTCAGCCCCAGCATTTT.

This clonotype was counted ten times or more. The CDR3 DNA reads TGCGCCAGCTGGGACAGGGGAGTTTTTTCGCTAATCTACGAGCAGTACTTC. This gives the protein CASWDRGVFSLIYEQYF. The chain links TRBV23-1 to TRBJ2-7, with 10 bases lining up with TRBD1. TRBV23-1 is marked as an open reading frame, function uncertain. This CDR3 region has 17 residues. With 8 bases clipped from V and 3 bases from J, the junction kept 16 bases outside the gene matches.

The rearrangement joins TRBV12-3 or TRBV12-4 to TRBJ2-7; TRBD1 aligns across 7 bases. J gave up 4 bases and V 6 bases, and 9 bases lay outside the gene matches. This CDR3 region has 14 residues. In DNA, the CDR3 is TGTGCCAGCAGGCAGGGACAGAGTTCTTACGAGCAGTACTTC. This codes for CASRQGQSSYEQYF.

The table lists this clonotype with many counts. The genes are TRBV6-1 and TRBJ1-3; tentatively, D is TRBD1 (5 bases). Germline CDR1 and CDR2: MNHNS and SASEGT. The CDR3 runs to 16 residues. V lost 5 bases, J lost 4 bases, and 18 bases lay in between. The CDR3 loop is CASSSIQGPGGNTIYF. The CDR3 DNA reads TGTGCCAGCAGTAGTATCCAGGGTCCGGGGGGAAACACCATATATTTT.

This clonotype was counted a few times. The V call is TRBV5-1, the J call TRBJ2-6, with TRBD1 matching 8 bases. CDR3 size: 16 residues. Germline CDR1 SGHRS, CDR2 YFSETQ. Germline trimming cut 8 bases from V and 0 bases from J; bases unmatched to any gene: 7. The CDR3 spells CASSGTGHSGANVLTF. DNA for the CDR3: TGCGCCAGTTCCGGGACAGGACACTCTGGGGCCAACGTCCTGACTTTC.

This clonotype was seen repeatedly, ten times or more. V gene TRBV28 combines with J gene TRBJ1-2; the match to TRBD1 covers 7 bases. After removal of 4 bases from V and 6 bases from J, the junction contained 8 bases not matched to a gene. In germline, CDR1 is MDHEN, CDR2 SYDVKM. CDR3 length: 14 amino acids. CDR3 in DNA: TGTGCCAGCAGTTATACAGGGGCAACTAATGGCTACACCTTC. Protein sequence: CASSYTGATNGYTF.

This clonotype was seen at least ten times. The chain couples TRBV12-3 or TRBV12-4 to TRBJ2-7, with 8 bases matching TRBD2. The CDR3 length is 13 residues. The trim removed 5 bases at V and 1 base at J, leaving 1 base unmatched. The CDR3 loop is CASSAGGSYEQYF. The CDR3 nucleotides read TGTGCCAGCAGTGCGGGGGGATCCTACGAGCAGTACTTC.

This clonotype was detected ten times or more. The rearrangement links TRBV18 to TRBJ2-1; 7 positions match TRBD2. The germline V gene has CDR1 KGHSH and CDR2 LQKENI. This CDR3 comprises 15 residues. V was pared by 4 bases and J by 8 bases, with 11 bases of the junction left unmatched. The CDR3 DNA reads TGTGCCAGCTCACTTTCCGGGACTACCTTAGATGAGCAGTTCTTC. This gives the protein CASSLSGTTLDEQFF.

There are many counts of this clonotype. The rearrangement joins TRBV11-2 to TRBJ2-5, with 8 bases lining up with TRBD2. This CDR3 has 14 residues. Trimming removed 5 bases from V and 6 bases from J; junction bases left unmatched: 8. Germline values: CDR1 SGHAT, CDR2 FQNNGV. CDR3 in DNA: TGTGCCAGCAGCCCCTTAGCGGGGCTACAGACCCAGTACTTC. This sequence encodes CASSPLAGLQTQYF.

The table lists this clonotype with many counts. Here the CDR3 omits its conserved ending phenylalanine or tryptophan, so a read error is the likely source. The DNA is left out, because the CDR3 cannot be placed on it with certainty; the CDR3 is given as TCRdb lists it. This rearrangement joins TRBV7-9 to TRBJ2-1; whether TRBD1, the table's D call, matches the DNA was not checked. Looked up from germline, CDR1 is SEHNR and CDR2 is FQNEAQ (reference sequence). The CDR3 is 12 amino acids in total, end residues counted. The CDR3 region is CASSSGDRAPVC.

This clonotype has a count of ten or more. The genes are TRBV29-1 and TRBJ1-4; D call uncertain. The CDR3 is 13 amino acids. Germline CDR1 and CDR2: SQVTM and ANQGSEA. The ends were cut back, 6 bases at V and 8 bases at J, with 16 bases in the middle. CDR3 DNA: TGCAGCGTGTCAGGTTTTTCGGTGGAAAAACTGTTTTTT. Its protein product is CSVSGFSVEKLFF.

The CDR3 coding sequence is TGTGCCAGCAGCTTAGGTGGAGGACTCCTCTCCTACAATGAGCAGTTCTTC. Protein sequence: CASSLGGGLLSYNEQFF. This chain connects TRBV7-9 to TRBJ2-1; maybe TRBD2 (5 bases). The CDR3 consists of 17 residues. From germline, CDR1 is SEHNR and CDR2 FQNEAQ (reference sequence). The V gene lost 1 base and the J gene lost 0 bases, with 13 bases spanning the gap.

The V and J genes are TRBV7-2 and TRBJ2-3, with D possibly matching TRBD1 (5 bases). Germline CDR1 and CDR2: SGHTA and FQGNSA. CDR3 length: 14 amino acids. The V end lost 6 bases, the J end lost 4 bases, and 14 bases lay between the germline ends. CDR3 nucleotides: TGTGCCAGCAGTTATTCCCAGGGCTCAGATACGCAGTATTTT. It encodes CASSYSQGSDTQYF.

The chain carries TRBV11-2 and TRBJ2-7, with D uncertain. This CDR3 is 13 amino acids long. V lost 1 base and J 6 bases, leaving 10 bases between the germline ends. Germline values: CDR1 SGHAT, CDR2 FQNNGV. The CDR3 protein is CASSLGTGSEQYF. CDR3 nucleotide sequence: TGTGCCAGCAGCTTAGGGACGGGCAGCGAGCAGTACTTC.